A few counts support the clone carrying this TCR beta chain. Its specificity is not known. As for time point: persistent/refractory GD, antithyroid drugs over 5 years with positive TRAb. PBMCs provided the RNA from which the TCR library was made. Trimming took 8 bases from V and 6 from J; bases not matched to a gene: 5. The CDR3 extends over 13 amino acids. CDR1 and CDR2 from the germline V gene are GTSNPN and SVGIG (reference sequence). These data are taken from a study of regulatory T cells in long-lasting Graves disease. Whole-study results and caveats: The analysis examined peripheral blood only and excluded thyroid tissue.

Arm-PCR of CDR3 regions with iRepertoire HTBI primers generated TCR beta libraries. In the original processing: Taken together, the samples had 60 or so TRBV and approximately 13 TRBJ segments identified. TCRdb reprocessed the multiplex PCR reads via MiXCR and lists one record per CDR3 protein. The V and J calls come from TCRdb's annotation, not from the publication. The profile shows 500,000 to 800,000 distinct CDR3 sequences, approximately 31% of them singletons. The V gene is TRBV30, the J gene TRBJ1-6, with TRBD1 matching 9 bases. The sequence derives from a female donor with Graves disease. Sequences were derived from peripheral blood mononuclear cells (PBMCs), sampled when the disease was refractory, from a patient treated with antithyroid drugs. DNA of the CDR3: TGTGCCACCGGACAGGGGTCTAATTCACCCCTCCACTTT. Translation: CATGQGSNSPLHF.